The text below deals with one TCR beta chain. The germline gives CDR1 ENHRY, CDR2 SYGVKD. This CDR3 has 17 amino acids. Losses at the gene ends were 4 bases for V and 9 bases for J; bases not matched to a gene: 11. The sample belongs to a study of shared clonotypes between healthy human individuals. Study details: CD8 memory received one plate per donor, CD8 naive two, CD4 memory three and CD4 naive three.

Each PCR replicate from the sorted subsets contained 200 to 250 ng DNA, which is 25,000 to 30,000 T cell genomes. Profiled with immunoSEQ multiplex PCR; TCRdb holds only in-frame clones, not every one. Found here are millions of clones, roughly 95% of them singletons; the top ten hold 0.9% to 1.3%. CD45RO negativity and positive selection for CCR7 defined naive CD8 cells, a population that excluded terminally differentiated effector memory CD45RA+ cells. Everyone who donated was a Caucasian adult who lived in Nashville, Tennessee. The chain couples TRBV10-3 to TRBJ2-1; TRBD2 matches at 14 bases. The sequencing input was naive CD8+ T cells sorted from blood. This TCR derives from a man in his late teens or twenties in good health. The CDR3 DNA follows: TGTGCCATCAGTGTCACCAAGGGGACTAGCGGGAGTATTGAGCAGTTCTTC. Protein: CAISVTKGTSGSIEQFF.